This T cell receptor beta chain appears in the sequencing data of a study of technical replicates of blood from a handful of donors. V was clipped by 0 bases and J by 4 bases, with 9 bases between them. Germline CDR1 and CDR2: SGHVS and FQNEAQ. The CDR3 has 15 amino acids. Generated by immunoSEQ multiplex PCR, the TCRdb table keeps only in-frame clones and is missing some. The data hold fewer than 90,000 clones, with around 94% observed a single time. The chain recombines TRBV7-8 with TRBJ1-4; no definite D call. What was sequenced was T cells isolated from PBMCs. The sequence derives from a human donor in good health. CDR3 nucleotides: TGTGCCAGCAGCTTAGCGAGGGATAATAATGAAAAACTGTTTTTT. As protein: CASSLARDNNEKLFF.